Below, 2 T cell receptor beta chains from the same sample are listed, as sequenced in a study of cytomegalovirus exposure and HLA in healthy donors. It was with 60 Vbeta and 13 Jbeta primers that the PCR ran. The assay was immunoSEQ multiplex PCR, and TCRdb's table has in-frame clones only and misses some. The repertoire has some 85,000 clones, nearly 80% of them found once; the top ten carry 4.6%. The sample comprised PBMCs. Every receptor here comes from a woman in her thirties or forties in good health and CMV-seropositive.

This rearrangement joins TRBV7-9 to TRBJ2-2; the match to TRBD2 covers 10 bases. This CDR3 spans 15 amino acids. Per the germline V gene, CDR1 is SEHNR and CDR2 is FQNEAQ (reference sequence). The junction had 5 bases not matched to a gene; V was cut back by 5 bases and J by 5 bases. This chain's CDR3 is CASSDGLADTGELFF. The CDR3 DNA follows: TGTGCCAGCAGCGACGGACTAGCGGATACCGGGGAGCTGTTTTTT.

This chain joins TRBV5-1 and TRBJ2-1; 8 bases line up with TRBD1. CDR1 and CDR2 (germline): SGHRS, YFSETQ. With V trimmed by 0 bases and J by 8 bases, 4 bases remained unmatched. There are 14 residues in the CDR3. The CDR3 DNA follows: TGCGCCAGCAGCTTGGTTCAGGGGGCGGATGAGCAGTTCTTC. This sequence encodes CASSLVQGADEQFF.